Sequencing of this T cell receptor (beta chain) was carried out in a study of blood T cell repertoires in COVID-19. Study-wide background: COVID-19 samples from acute and convalescent phases originated in the United States, Italy and Spain. Sample material is recorded as cDNA or gDNA derived from T cells, B-cell-depleted T cells, or PBMCs.

As handled by the study authors: Amplifying reference gene primers gave estimates of nucleated cell counts. The data were produced by immunoSEQ multiplex PCR, yet TCRdb's version contains in-frame clones alone and is incomplete. Clonal size and the V and J genes are those of that table, whereas D and trimming came from the DNA. The sample carries approximately 160,000 clones, about 83% recorded once. The sample holds a few counts of this clone. The sequence was obtained from a man in his 70s who had recovered from COVID-19. The sequenced sample consisted of peripheral blood.

DNA of the CDR3: TGTGCCAGCAGTGAAGCGTCCACCAGGGGGCAATATCAGCCCCAGCATTTT. Translation gives CASSEASTRGQYQPQHF. The V gene is TRBV6-1, the J gene TRBJ1-5, with 8 nucleotides matching TRBD1. Germline values: CDR1 MNHNS, CDR2 SASEGT. This CDR3 is 17 amino acids long. The V and J ends lost 0 bases and 5 bases, in that order; junction bases with no gene match: 9.